Below, 31 T cell receptor beta chains from the same sample are listed, as sequenced in a study of cytomegalovirus exposure and HLA in healthy donors. 60 Vbeta and 13 Jbeta primers were used in PCR. Libraries were prepared by immunoSEQ multiplex PCR; TCRdb keeps only in-frame clonotypes and omits some of them. The sample holds 250,000 or so clones, over 70% seen once. The sample consisted of PBMCs. Receptors were obtained from a woman aged 60-70 years in good health and CMV-seropositive.

The table lists this clone with a count of one. The rearrangement uses TRBV18 and TRBJ1-5; 7 bases map to TRBD1. Germline V gene data show CDR1 as KGHSH and CDR2 as LQKENI. V was pared by 0 bases and J by 4 bases, with 9 bases of the junction left unmatched. This CDR3 is built from 17 residues. CDR3 bases: TGTGCCAGCTCACCACCGGGAATGGGCAGGGGGAATCAGCCCCAGCATTTT. It codes for CASSPPGMGRGNQPQHF.

This clone was counted only a few times. The chain carries TRBV7-9 and TRBJ1-2; tentatively, D is TRBD1 (5 bases). The CDR3 is made up of 14 amino acids. With 5 bases removed from V and 5 bases from J, the gap between germline ends came to 15 bases. The germline V gene has CDR1 SEHNR and CDR2 FQNEAQ (reference sequence). The CDR3 here is CASSPKSTVYGYTF. CDR3 DNA: TGTGCCAGCAGCCCCAAATCGACAGTGTATGGCTACACCTTC.

The rearrangement uses TRBV6-9 and TRBJ1-1; 8 bases map to TRBD1. The germline CDR1 and CDR2 sequences are MNHGY and SVAAGI. CDR3 length: 14 amino acids. V lost 4 bases and J lost 7; bases outside the gene matches: 8. The CDR3: CASSFAQGADEAFF. CDR3 coding DNA: TGTGCCAGCAGTTTTGCCCAGGGGGCTGATGAAGCTTTCTTT.

J is TRBJ2-1 and V is TRBV7-6; perhaps TRBD2 as D (6 bases). This CDR3 is 15 amino acids long. Trimming took off 1 base at V and 5 bases at J, with 12 bases between the two ends. Germline lookup yields CDR1 SGHVS and CDR2 FNYEAQ. The CDR3 reads CASSLEASVNNEQFF. The CDR3, as DNA: TGTGCCAGCAGCTTAGAGGCTAGCGTTAACAATGAGCAGTTCTTC.

This chain uses TRBV5-1 with TRBJ1-3, with 7 bases matching TRBD1. V lost 4 bases and J lost 3; bases outside the gene matches: 1. Germline CDR1 reads SGHRS; CDR2 reads YFSETQ. CDR3 length equals 13 residues. CDR3 loop: CASSGDSGNTIYF. The CDR3, as DNA: TGCGCCAGCAGCGGGGACAGTGGAAACACCATATATTTT.

The chain uses TRBV5-6 and TRBJ2-7; 7 nucleotides match TRBD2. Trimming took 4 bases from V and 0 from J; bases not matched to a gene: 10. The CDR3 spans 16 residues. Germline lookup yields CDR1 SGHDT and CDR2 YYEEEE. Here the CDR3 DNA reads TGTGCCAGCAGCGAATCTAGCGGCCCACCCTCCTACGAGCAGTACTTC. It is translated as CASSESSGPPSYEQYF.

V usage is TRBV5-1 and J usage is TRBJ2-1; TRBD2 matches at 8 bases. The V segment lost 0 bases and the J segment 6 bases; nucleotides outside the gene matches: 11. The germline V gene has CDR1 SGHRS and CDR2 YFSETQ. The CDR3 loop spans 17 amino acids. The DNA of the CDR3 is TGCGCCAGCAGCTTGGGTACGGGAGGGGCCAGGGTCAATGAGCAGTTCTTC. Protein sequence: CASSLGTGGARVNEQFF.

V gene TRBV4-1 combines with J gene TRBJ2-5, with a weak D call TRBD1 (5 bases). The V gene lost 3 bases and the J gene lost 5 bases, with 16 bases spanning the gap. CDR3 length: 15 amino acids. The V gene's germline CDR1 is MGHRA and CDR2 YSYEKL. The CDR3 sequence: CASSHNKGVLETQYF. In nucleotides, the CDR3 is TGCGCCAGCAGCCATAACAAAGGGGTGTTGGAGACCCAGTACTTC.

The chain uses TRBV6-5 and TRBJ2-1, with no clear D. Per germline, CDR1 MNHEY and CDR2 SVGAGI. The CDR3 is 15 amino acids. V was cut by 2 bases and J by 9 bases, with 17 bases left in between. The CDR3 sequence is CASSYRVNSWREQFF. The CDR3 DNA is TGTGCCAGCAGTTACCGGGTAAACTCGTGGCGTGAGCAGTTCTTC.

The chain carries TRBV6-5 and TRBJ1-1, with D maybe TRBD1 (5 bases). This CDR3 has 15 residues. Per the germline V gene, CDR1 is MNHEY and CDR2 is SVGAGI. The germline V and J ends were trimmed by 0 bases and 1 base, with 9 bases remaining between them. DNA for the CDR3: TGTGCCAGCAGTTACTCCTATGGGGCGAACACTGAAGCTTTCTTT. The encoded protein is CASSYSYGANTEAFF.

The rearrangement joins TRBV4-1 to TRBJ2-5; TRBD1 agrees at 7 bases. The V and J ends lost 4 bases and 5 bases, in that order; junction bases with no gene match: 10. Germline V gives CDR1 MGHRA, CDR2 YSYEKL. The CDR3 spans 15 residues. The CDR3 loop is CASSPGGPAGETQYF. CDR3 nucleotide sequence: TGCGCCAGCAGCCCAGGGGGACCGGCCGGGGAGACCCAGTACTTC.

This clone was detected only a few times. The gene calls are TRBV7-3 and TRBJ2-5, with D unresolved. This CDR3 spans 12 amino acids. CDR1 and CDR2 (germline): SGHTA, FQGTGA. Trimming took off 5 bases at V and 0 bases at J, with 4 bases between the two ends. The CDR3 loop reads CASSPYQETQYF. The DNA of the CDR3 is TGTGCCAGCAGCCCCTACCAAGAGACCCAGTACTTC.

The chain joins TRBV5-5 to TRBJ2-7; 7 nucleotides match TRBD1. The J segment lost 3 bases and the V segment lost 4 bases, leaving 10 bases of the junction unmatched. This CDR3 comprises 15 residues. The germline gives CDR1 SGHKS, CDR2 YYEKEE (reference sequence). CDR3 region: CASSKPGQPFYEQYF. CDR3 sequence (DNA): TGTGCCAGCAGCAAACCGGGACAGCCATTCTACGAGCAGTACTTC.

The chain carries TRBV6-1 and TRBJ2-1, with a possible D match to TRBD1 (6 bases). The CDR3 consists of 13 residues. The germline gives CDR1 MNHNS, CDR2 SASEGT. The V end was cut by 7 bases, the J end by 2 bases, with 9 bases between. CDR3 protein: CASNRDTYNEQFF. The CDR3 nucleotides read TGTGCCAGCAACCGGGACACCTACAATGAGCAGTTCTTC.

The chain is built from TRBV2 and TRBJ2-7; the match to TRBD1 covers 9 bases. The ends lost 1 base at V and 6 bases at J; junction bases unmatched: 7. The CDR3 covers 15 residues. The germline V gene has CDR1 SNHLY and CDR2 FYNNEI. CDR3: CASSEGGQGIGEQYF. CDR3 in DNA: TGTGCCAGCAGTGAAGGGGGACAGGGCATTGGCGAGCAGTACTTC.

This clone was found a few times. The gene calls are TRBV18 and TRBJ2-3, with 7 bases fitting TRBD1. V shed 3 bases, J shed 2 bases, and the junction held 8 bases outside the gene matches. Germline V gives CDR1 KGHSH, CDR2 LQKENI. This CDR3 comprises 16 residues. The CDR3 coding sequence is TGTGCCAGCTCACCTCCCCCTGGACAGGTCACAGATACGCAGTATTTT. It codes for CASSPPPGQVTDTQYF.

The chain has TRBV10-3 and TRBJ2-5; no clear D. Trimming stripped 0 bases from V and 2 bases from J, with 7 bases between. CDR3 length equals 14 residues. Germline CDR1 is ENHRY and CDR2 is SYGVKD. CDR3 DNA: TGTGCCATCAGTGAGTCTGGCCAGCAAGAGACCCAGTACTTC. The encoded protein is CAISESGQQETQYF.

The chain joins TRBV7-9 to TRBJ2-1; 7 bases line up with TRBD2. Losses at the gene ends were 3 bases for V and 2 bases for J; bases not matched to a gene: 7. The CDR3 totals 16 residues. The germline V gene has CDR1 SEHNR and CDR2 FQNEAQ (reference sequence). The DNA for the CDR3 is TGTGCCAGCAGCTTTTTGGCGGGAGTCGCCTACAATGAGCAGTTCTTC. This encodes CASSFLAGVAYNEQFF.

The chain uses TRBV11-2 and TRBJ2-5; 7 bases match TRBD1. This CDR3 is built from 15 residues. With V trimmed by 5 bases and J by 2 bases, 8 bases remained unmatched. CDR1 and CDR2 (germline): SGHAT, FQNNGV. The CDR3 loop is CASSQGMGQQETQYF. CDR3 bases: TGTGCCAGCAGCCAAGGCATGGGACAGCAAGAGACCCAGTACTTC.

The chain has TRBV5-4 and TRBJ2-7; weak D call: TRBD1 (5 bases). Germline V lookup: CDR1 SGHNT, CDR2 YYREEE (reference sequence). The V end was cut by 1 base, the J end by 2 bases, with 10 bases between. The CDR3 covers 14 residues. The CDR3 spells CASSLLGVTYEQYF. The CDR3 DNA sequence: TGTGCCAGCAGCTTGTTAGGGGTCACCTACGAGCAGTACTTC.

CDR3: CASSLVGHEQYF. CDR3 in DNA: TGTGCCAGCAGTTTAGTTGGCCACGAGCAGTACTTC. The chain carries TRBV27 and TRBJ2-7; D is uncertain. Per the germline V gene, CDR1 is MNHEY and CDR2 is SMNVEV (reference sequence). With 2 bases removed from V and 5 bases from J, the gap between germline ends came to 7 bases. The CDR3 has 12 amino acids.

J is TRBJ2-1 and V is TRBV10-1; D ambiguous. Trimming shortened V by 1 base and J by 7 bases, and 14 bases separated the two germline ends. Germline V gene data show CDR1 as WNHNN and CDR2 as SYGVQD (reference sequence). This CDR3 has 15 residues. In DNA form, the CDR3 reads TGCGCCAGCAGTGAGTTCGAGCGTCCTCGGAATGAGCAGTTCTTC. Amino acid sequence: CASSEFERPRNEQFF.

CDR3 residues: CASSQTDTQYF. For the CDR3, the DNA is TGTGCCAGCAGTCAAACAGATACGCAGTATTTT. The genes are TRBV2 and TRBJ2-3; D is unresolved. CDR3 size: 11 residues. Germline V gene data show CDR1 as SNHLY and CDR2 as FYNNEI. V dropped 5 bases and J dropped 3 bases, with 3 bases sitting between them.

The chain links TRBV11-2 to TRBJ2-1; a possible D gene is TRBD1 (5 bases). Germline V lookup: CDR1 SGHAT, CDR2 FQNNGV. The CDR3 consists of 16 residues. Trimming shortened V by 0 bases and J by 5 bases, and 14 bases separated the two germline ends. DNA of the CDR3: TGTGCCAGCAGCTTAGATCAGGGTCCACCAAACAATGAGCAGTTCTTC. Residues: CASSLDQGPPNNEQFF. The entire variable domain, with the rest obtained from reference TRBV11-2 and TRBJ2-1, is as follows: EAGVAQSPRYKIIEKRQSVAFWCNPISGHATLYWYQQILGQGPKLLIQFQNNGVVDDSQLPKDRFSAERLKGVDSTLKIQPAKLEDSAVYLCASSLDQGPPNNEQFFGPGTRLTVL.

This chain connects TRBV28 to TRBJ1-1; the match to TRBD1 covers 11 bases. V gave up 5 bases and J gave up 1 base; unmatched junction bases: 6. Germline CDR1 and CDR2: MDHEN and SYDVKM. The length of the CDR3 is 16 residues. The CDR3 loop reads CASSLGTGGRNTEAFF. CDR3 DNA sequence: TGTGCCAGCAGTCTCGGGACAGGGGGAAGGAACACTGAAGCTTTCTTT. The full variable domain, with the rest looked up from reference TRBV28 and TRBJ1-1, is DVKVTQSSRYLVKRTGEKVFLECVQDMDHENMFWYRQDPGLGLRLIYFSYDVKMKEKGDIPEGYSVSREKKERFSLILESASTNQTSMYLCASSLGTGGRNTEAFFGQGTRLTVV.

The V call is TRBV9, the J call TRBJ2-1; TRBD2 matches at 10 bases. In germline, CDR1 is SGDLS, CDR2 YYNGEE. Trimming took 7 bases from V and 3 from J; bases not matched to a gene: 7. The length of the CDR3 is 15 residues. The CDR3 protein is CASSSLAGDYNEQFF. The CDR3 bases are TGTGCCAGCTCAAGCCTAGCGGGGGACTACAATGAGCAGTTCTTC.

The rearrangement joins TRBV2 to TRBJ1-2; D is uncertain. Trimming removed 3 bases from V and 6 bases from J, with 8 bases in between. CDR1 and CDR2 (germline): SNHLY, FYNNEI. This CDR3 has 12 amino acids. In nucleotides, the CDR3 is TGTGCCAGCAGTGATCTAGGCCATGGCTACACCTTC. It codes for CASSDLGHGYTF.

Comments on this clone: One end of the junction does not line up with germline, which may come from a read error. V is TRBV6-4 and J is TRBJ2-7; 9 nucleotides agree with TRBD1. CDR1 is MRHNA, CDR2 SNTAGT, per germline. The CDR3 sequence is 14 residues long. The CDR3 protein is CASSEGTGPYEQYF. CDR3 DNA sequence: TGTGCCAGCAGTGAAGGGACAGGGCCCTATGAGCAGTACTTC.

CDR3 DNA sequence: TGTGCCAGCAGCCCCGGACAGGGGGACACCGGGGAGCTGTTTTTT. As protein: CASSPGQGDTGELFF. The V call is TRBV7-9, the J call TRBJ2-2, with 10 bases aligning to TRBD1. Per germline, CDR1 SEHNR and CDR2 FQNEAQ (reference sequence). The CDR3 has 15 residues. The V segment lost 5 bases and the J segment 3 bases; nucleotides outside the gene matches: 3.

The DNA for the CDR3 is TGTGCCAGCAACACCGGGTCTTCAAACATTCAGTACTTC. This translates into CASNTGSSNIQYF. The chain is built from TRBV6-1 and TRBJ2-4; D uncertain. Trimming removed 7 bases from V and 6 bases from J, with 13 bases in between. The CDR3 sequence is 13 residues long. Germline CDR1 reads MNHNS; CDR2 reads SASEGT.

The chain employs TRBV6-6 and TRBJ2-3; 7 nucleotides agree with TRBD1. After removal of 5 bases from V and 3 bases from J, the junction contained 5 bases not matched to a gene. Germline CDR1 reads MNHNY; CDR2 reads SVGAGI (reference sequence). CDR3 length: 14 amino acids. The CDR3 DNA sequence: TGTGCCAGCAGTAGACAGGGACGAACAGATACGCAGTATTTT. Translated, it gives CASSRQGRTDTQYF.